This T cell receptor (beta chain) was obtained from a study of beta chain features in type 1 diabetes. Germline V gene lookup returns CDR1 ENHRY and CDR2 SYGVKD. This CDR3 contains 12 residues. Expressed TCRB transcripts were sequenced because the entire RNA isolate underwent reverse transcription. Samples of naive, central memory and regulatory T cells yielded a mean of about 3.4 million reads. The data were produced by immunoSEQ multiplex PCR, yet TCRdb's version contains in-frame clones alone and is incomplete. The table has hundreds of thousands of clones, under 20% seen once; the top ten hold roughly 0.025%.

The specimen sequenced was naive CD4+ T cells from blood. The origin of this receptor is a young woman in good health. V and J are TRBV10-3 and TRBJ2-5; no reliable D call. The end of the DNA is better explained by TRBJ2-7, so the J call may be wrong. This chain's CDR3 is CAISRGSGEQYF. Written as DNA, the CDR3 is TGTGCCATCAGTCGTGGGTCGGGCGAGCAGTACTTC.